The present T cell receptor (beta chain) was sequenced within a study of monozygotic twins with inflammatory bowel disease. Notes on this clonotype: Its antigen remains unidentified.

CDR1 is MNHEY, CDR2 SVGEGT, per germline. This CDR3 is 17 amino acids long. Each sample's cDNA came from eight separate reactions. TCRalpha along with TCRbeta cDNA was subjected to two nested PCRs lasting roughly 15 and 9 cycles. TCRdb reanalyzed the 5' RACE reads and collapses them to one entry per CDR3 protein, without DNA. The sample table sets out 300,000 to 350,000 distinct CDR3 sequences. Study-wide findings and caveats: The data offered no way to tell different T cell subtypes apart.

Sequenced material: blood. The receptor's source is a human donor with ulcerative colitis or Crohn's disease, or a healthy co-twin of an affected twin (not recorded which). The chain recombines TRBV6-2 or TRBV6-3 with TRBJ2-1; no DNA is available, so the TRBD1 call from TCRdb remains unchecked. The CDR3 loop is CASSYSPLAGAANEQFF.